Listed here are 8 T cell receptor beta chains from one sample, sequenced in a study of T cell responses to AZD1222 COVID-19 vaccine. The repertoire was sequenced with immunoSEQ multiplex PCR; TCRdb's copy has only in-frame clones and lacks some. The sample shows 90,000 to 100,000 clones, around 89% of them seen only once. This material consisted of peripheral blood, taken on day 0 of AZD1222 vaccination. These receptors originate from an adult in good health.

The J gene is TRBJ2-2, the V gene TRBV11-2, with TRBD2 identical over 7 bases. The CDR3 has 16 residues. Trimming cost V 6 bases and J 0 bases; bases outside gene matches: 7. CDR1 and CDR2 (germline): SGHAT, FQNNGV. CDR3 amino acids: CASREWEGPNTGELFF. The CDR3 DNA sequence: TGTGCCAGCAGGGAATGGGAGGGGCCGAACACCGGGGAGCTGTTTTTT.

This clone was counted only a few times. The chain is built from TRBV5-6 and TRBJ1-6, with 7 positions matching TRBD1. J lost 7 bases, V lost 4 bases, and 5 bases had no gene match. The CDR3 sequence is 14 residues long. Germline V lookup: CDR1 SGHDT, CDR2 YYEEEE. CDR3 coding DNA: TGTGCCAGCAGCCAGGGACAGAAAAATTCACCCCTCCACTTT. It yields the protein CASSQGQKNSPLHF.

CDR3 DNA: TGTGCCAGCAGCCGGCTGGGACAGGGATTTCCCTACGAGCAGTACTTC. As protein: CASSRLGQGFPYEQYF. J is TRBJ2-7 and V is TRBV11-1; 9 nucleotides line up with TRBD1. The V and J ends lost 5 bases and 2 bases, in that order; junction bases with no gene match: 10. CDR3 size: 16 residues. The germline V gene has CDR1 SGHAT and CDR2 FQDESV (reference sequence).

This sequence joins TRBV28 and TRBJ1-6; D ambiguous. From germline, CDR1 is MDHEN and CDR2 SYDVKM. CDR3 length: 15 residues. Trimming left V 1 base short and J 8 bases short, with 12 bases between. CDR3 loop: CASSLSGNEYSPLHF. The CDR3 nucleotides are TGTGCCAGCAGTTTATCCGGGAATGAATATTCACCCCTCCACTTT.

DNA for the CDR3: TGTGCCAGCAGCCCCGGGACAGGGGGTTCCTACGAGCAGTACTTC. Its protein is CASSPGTGGSYEQYF. The J gene is TRBJ2-7, the V gene TRBV7-9; 11 bases line up with TRBD1. CDR1 is SEHNR, CDR2 FQNEAQ, per germline (reference sequence). This CDR3 region has 15 residues. After removal of 5 bases from V and 1 base from J, the junction contained 4 bases not matched to a gene.

The chain employs TRBV4-3 and TRBJ2-5; 10 bases line up with TRBD1. The germline V gene has CDR1 LGHNA and CDR2 YSLEER. The CDR3 has 15 residues. V lost 4 bases to trimming and J lost 5 bases; unmatched junction nucleotides: 7. CDR3: CASSLGTGAGETQYF. CDR3 nucleotides: TGCGCCAGCAGCCTCGGGACAGGGGCTGGGGAGACCCAGTACTTC.

V is TRBV7-9 and J is TRBJ1-1; no reliable D call. The length of the CDR3 is 14 residues. Germline CDR1 reads SEHNR; CDR2 reads FQNEAQ (reference sequence). Trimming stripped 1 base from V and 12 bases from J, with 18 bases between. The CDR3 region has the DNA TGTGCCAGCAGCTTAGGAAGAGAAGGGCTAAGTACTTTCTTT. Translation gives CASSLGREGLSTFF.

Only a few counts were recorded for this clone. The chain combines TRBV4-1 with TRBJ2-1; TRBD2 aligns across 11 bases. Germline V CDR1 and CDR2: MGHRA, YSYEKL. CDR3 length: 16 amino acids. The V gene end was trimmed by 2 bases and the J gene end by 8 bases; junction bases not matched to a gene: 8. CDR3 coding DNA: TGCGCCAGCAGCCAACGACTAGCGGGGCTAGGGGATGAGCAGTTCTTC. Its protein is CASSQRLAGLGDEQFF.